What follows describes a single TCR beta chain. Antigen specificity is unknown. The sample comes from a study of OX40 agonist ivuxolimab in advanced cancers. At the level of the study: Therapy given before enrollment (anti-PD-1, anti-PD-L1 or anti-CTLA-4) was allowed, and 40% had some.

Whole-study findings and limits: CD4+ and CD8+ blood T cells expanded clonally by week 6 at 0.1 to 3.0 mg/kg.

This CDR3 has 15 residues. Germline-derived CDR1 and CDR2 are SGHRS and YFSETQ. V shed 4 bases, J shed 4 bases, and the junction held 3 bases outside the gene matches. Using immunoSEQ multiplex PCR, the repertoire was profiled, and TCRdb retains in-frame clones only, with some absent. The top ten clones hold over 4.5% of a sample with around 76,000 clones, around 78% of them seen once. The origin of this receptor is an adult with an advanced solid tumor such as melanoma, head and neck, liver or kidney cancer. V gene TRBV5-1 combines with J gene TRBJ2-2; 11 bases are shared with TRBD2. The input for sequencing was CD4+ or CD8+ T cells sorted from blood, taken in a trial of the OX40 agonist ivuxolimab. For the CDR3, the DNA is TGCGCCAGCAGCAATAGCGGGAGGGCCACCGGGGAGCTGTTTTTT. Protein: CASSNSGRATGELFF.